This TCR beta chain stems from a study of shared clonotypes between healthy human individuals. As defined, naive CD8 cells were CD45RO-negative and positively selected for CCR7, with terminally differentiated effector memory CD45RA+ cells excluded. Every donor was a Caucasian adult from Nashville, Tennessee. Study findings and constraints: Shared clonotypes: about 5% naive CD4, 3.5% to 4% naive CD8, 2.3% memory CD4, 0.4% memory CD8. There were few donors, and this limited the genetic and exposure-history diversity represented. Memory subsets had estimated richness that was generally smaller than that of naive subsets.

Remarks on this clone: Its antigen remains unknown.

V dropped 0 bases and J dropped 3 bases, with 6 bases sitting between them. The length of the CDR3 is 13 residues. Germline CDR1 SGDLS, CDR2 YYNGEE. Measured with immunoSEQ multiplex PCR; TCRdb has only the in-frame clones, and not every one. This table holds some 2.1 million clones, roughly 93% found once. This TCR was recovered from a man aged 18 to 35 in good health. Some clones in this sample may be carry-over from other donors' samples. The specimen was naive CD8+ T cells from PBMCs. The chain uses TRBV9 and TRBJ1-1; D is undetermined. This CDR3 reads CASSVGTYTEAFF. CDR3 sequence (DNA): TGTGCCAGCAGCGTAGGGACCTACACTGAAGCTTTCTTT.